These T cell receptor beta chains were read from a single sample in a study of T cells after yellow fever vaccination. TCRdb fed the 5' RACE reads into MiXCR, producing one record per CDR3 protein. Seen here are some 320,000 distinct CDR3 sequences, around 4.5% observed once, and the top ten hold less than 20%. Sequenced here: PBMCs, sampled 15 days after the yellow fever booster vaccination. Every receptor here comes from a man between 18 and 29 years old who received the YFV17D yellow fever vaccine. Each CDR3 is given with its conserved first and last residue. D genes are given only for firm matches. Clone size is stated in some rows and not others, as once, few, many or a class when expanded.

J: TRBJ2-2
V: TRBV12-3/TRBV12-4
size: many
D: .
DNA: TGTGCCAGCAGTCGCGGGGCGCGGGCCGGGGAGCTGTTTTTT
CDR3: CASSRGARAGELFF

J: TRBJ2-3
V: TRBV7-2
size: few
D: TRBD1
DNA: TGTGCCAGCAGCTCCCGACAGGGTTTCCCAGATACGCAGTATTTT
CDR3: CASSSRQGFPDTQYF

J: TRBJ1-2
V: TRBV20-1
size: .
D: .
DNA: TGCAGTGCTAGAAGAGATGGCAGGGACTATGGCTACACCTTC
CDR3: CSARRDGRDYGYTF

J: TRBJ2-2
V: TRBV24-1
size: .
D: .
DNA: TGTGCCACCAGTGATACCGTCCCGAACACCGGGGAGCTGTTTTTT
CDR3: CATSDTVPNTGELFF

J: TRBJ1-6
V: TRBV5-1
size: many
D: TRBD1
DNA: TGCGCCAGCCGAACCCAGGGGACAGGGTATAATTCACCCCTCCACTTT
CDR3: CASRTQGTGYNSPLHF

J: TRBJ2-3
V: TRBV2
size: .
D: .
DNA: TGTGCCAGCAGTGAATTCCCGGGGGCAGATACGCAGTATTTT
CDR3: CASSEFPGADTQYF

J: TRBJ1-5
V: TRBV18
size: few
D: TRBD1
DNA: TGTGCCAGCTCACCGACAGGGTTGAGCAATCAGCCCCAGCATTTT
CDR3: CASSPTGLSNQPQHF

J: TRBJ2-7
V: TRBV5-1
size: .
D: .
DNA: TGCGCCAGCAGCTTTAACGCAGGGTCCCCCTCCTACGAGCAGTACTTC
CDR3: CASSFNAGSPSYEQYF

J: TRBJ2-5
V: TRBV10-3
size: .
D: .
DNA: TGTGCCATCAGTGACCCGGGGGTCCCAGGGACGGGAGAGACCCAGTACTTC
CDR3: CAISDPGVPGTGETQYF

J: TRBJ2-7
V: TRBV5-1
size: many
D: .
DNA: TGCGCCAGCAGTACGGGGGATACCTACGAGCAGTACTTC
CDR3: CASSTGDTYEQYF

J: TRBJ2-3
V: TRBV7-9
size: many
D: TRBD2
DNA: TGTGCCAGCAGCATCGGACTAGCGGGGGGTGATACGCAGTATTTT
CDR3: CASSIGLAGGDTQYF

J: TRBJ2-1
V: TRBV3-1
size: .
D: TRBD2
DNA: TGTGCCAGCAGCACCCGACTAGCGGGGTCCTACAATGAGCAGTTCTTC
CDR3: CASSTRLAGSYNEQFF

J: TRBJ2-7
V: TRBV7-9
size: .
D: .
DNA: TGTGCCAGCAGCTTAGTACCTAGGGAGCAGTACTTC
CDR3: CASSLVPREQYF

J: TRBJ1-2
V: TRBV20-1
size: few
D: .
DNA: TGCAGTGCTAGAGAGGGGGCGCGAGGCTACACCTTC
CDR3: CSAREGARGYTF

J: TRBJ2-7
V: TRBV7-9
size: .
D: TRBD2
DNA: TGTGCCAGCAGCTTACGTAGCGGGGTTCACGAGCAGTACTTC
CDR3: CASSLRSGVHEQYF

J: TRBJ2-5
V: TRBV5-6
size: many
D: TRBD1
DNA: TGTGCCAGCAGTTCCAGGGACAGGGCGCAAGAGACCCAGTACTTC
CDR3: CASSSRDRAQETQYF

J: TRBJ2-3
V: TRBV15
size: many
D: .
DNA: TGTGCCACCAGCAGAGTACGGGGGGCGCCGGACGGCACAGATACGCAGTATTTT
CDR3: CATSRVRGAPDGTDTQYF

J: TRBJ2-5
V: TRBV11-2
size: few
D: TRBD2
DNA: TGTGCCAGCAGCTTAGACCGGGGGGGCCTTAGAGAGACCCAGTACTTC
CDR3: CASSLDRGGLRETQYF

J: TRBJ2-5
V: TRBV29-1
size: many
D: .
DNA: TGCAGCGTTGGGGTCACGGAGACCCAGTACTTC
CDR3: CSVGVTETQYF

J: TRBJ2-7
V: TRBV5-4
size: few
D: .
DNA: TGTGCCAGCACCGTGGGCCATGATCAGTACGAGCAGTACTTC
CDR3: CASTVGHDQYEQYF

J: TRBJ1-2
V: TRBV25-1
size: .
D: .
DNA: TGTGCCAGCAGTGATAGCAGCAGCTATGGCTACACCTTC
CDR3: CASSDSSSYGYTF

J: TRBJ2-7
V: TRBV3-1
size: many
D: .
DNA: TGTGCCAGCAGCCAAGTACGGGGCCACGAGCAGTACTTC
CDR3: CASSQVRGHEQYF

J: TRBJ2-3
V: TRBV4-3
size: few
D: TRBD1
DNA: TGCGCCAGCAGCCAACACCCGGGACAGGGGATTGGAGATACGCAGTATTTT
CDR3: CASSQHPGQGIGDTQYF

J: TRBJ1-3
V: TRBV10-3
size: .
D: TRBD1
DNA: TGTGCCATCGGGGAAGGACAGGCAAACACCATATATTTT
CDR3: CAIGEGQANTIYF

J: TRBJ2-1
V: TRBV10-3
size: few
D: .
DNA: TGTGCCATCAGTGCTCCCGGCCGTGAGCAGTTCTTC
CDR3: CAISAPGREQFF

J: TRBJ1-6
V: TRBV5-5
size: .
D: .
DNA: TGTGCCAGCAGCACTATTACAGGGTTCGTAGGTTCACCCCTCCACTTT
CDR3: CASSTITGFVGSPLHF

J: TRBJ2-6
V: TRBV20-1
size: .
D: .
DNA: TGCAGTGCTAGGCCCGTCGGGCGGGGGGCCAACGTCCTGACTTTC
CDR3: CSARPVGRGANVLTF

J: TRBJ1-1
V: TRBV4-2
size: few
D: .
DNA: TGTGCCAGCAGCCAAGTATCCGGGTACACTGAAGCTTTCTTT
CDR3: CASSQVSGYTEAFF

J: TRBJ1-6
V: TRBV5-1
size: many
D: TRBD1
DNA: TGCGCCAGCAGCGCCACAGGGGCTAGTTCACCCCTCCACTTT
CDR3: CASSATGASSPLHF

J: TRBJ2-3
V: TRBV6-5
size: many
D: TRBD2
DNA: TGTGCCAGCAGTCCCCCGGGGGGTGATACGCAGTATTTT
CDR3: CASSPPGGDTQYF

J: TRBJ2-3
V: TRBV20-1
size: many
D: TRBD2
DNA: TGCAGTGCTAGGGGGACTAGCGGGGCTAGCACAGATACGCAGTATTTT
CDR3: CSARGTSGASTDTQYF

J: TRBJ1-2
V: TRBV6-5
size: .
D: TRBD1
DNA: TGTGCCAGCAGTTCCTGGACAGGGGTCGACTATGGCTACACCTTC
CDR3: CASSSWTGVDYGYTF

J: TRBJ1-2
V: TRBV18
size: many
D: .
DNA: TGTGCCAGCTCACCAGAGGGGAGCCTGTGGAGGGACCGGAACTATGGCTACACCTTC
CDR3: CASSPEGSLWRDRNYGYTF

J: TRBJ2-1
V: TRBV11-2
size: many
D: TRBD2
DNA: TGTGCCAGCAGCCGCCCCGGGACTAGGTTTCAAAATGAGCAGTTCTTC
CDR3: CASSRPGTRFQNEQFF

J: TRBJ1-6
V: TRBV3-1
size: .
D: TRBD1
DNA: TGTGCCAGCAGCCATTTCAAACCGAGGACAGGGAATTCACCCCTCCACTTT
CDR3: CASSHFKPRTGNSPLHF

J: TRBJ2-3
V: TRBV9
size: few
D: .
DNA: TGTGCCAGCAGCGTAGAAAACAGCCTCGGCACAGATACGCAGTATTTT
CDR3: CASSVENSLGTDTQYF

J: TRBJ1-2
V: TRBV5-4
size: .
D: .
DNA: TGTGCCAGCAGCTTGGACTCTGGACACTCGACCTTC
CDR3: CASSLDSGHSTF

J: TRBJ2-1
V: TRBV15
size: many
D: .
DNA: TGTGCCACCAGCAGAGGGGTCCGGGGATTCGATGAGCAGTTCTTC
CDR3: CATSRGVRGFDEQFF

J: TRBJ2-7
V: TRBV12-3/TRBV12-4
size: .
D: .
DNA: TGTGCCAGCAGTTCGGCAGATCGCTACGAGCAGTACTTC
CDR3: CASSSADRYEQYF

J: TRBJ1-2
V: TRBV6-2/TRBV6-3
size: many
D: TRBD1
DNA: TGTGCCAGCACCTCGACAGGGGGCAGCTATGGCTACACCTTC
CDR3: CASTSTGGSYGYTF

J: TRBJ2-2
V: TRBV5-4
size: many
D: .
DNA: TGTGCCAGCAGCTTTGGTTTCCCGAACACCGGGGAGCTGTTTTTT
CDR3: CASSFGFPNTGELFF

J: TRBJ2-4
V: TRBV27
size: many
D: TRBD2
DNA: TGTGCCAGCAGTTTCCCAGCGGGGGCATTACCCAAAAACATTCAGTACTTC
CDR3: CASSFPAGALPKNIQYF

J: TRBJ2-3
V: TRBV7-3
size: many
D: .
DNA: TGTGCCAGCAGCTTAACGTCGGCGGGGGCTGGAGGTGGTACGCAGTATTTT
CDR3: CASSLTSAGAGGGTQYF

J: TRBJ2-2
V: TRBV5-1
size: many
D: .
DNA: TGCGCCAGCAGCGACACAGATTCCGGGGAGCTGTTTTTT
CDR3: CASSDTDSGELFF

J: TRBJ2-5
V: TRBV28
size: .
D: .
DNA: TGTGCCAGCAGTTCATATCTCCAAGAGACCCAGTACTTC
CDR3: CASSSYLQETQYF

J: TRBJ2-7
V: TRBV5-4
size: .
D: .
DNA: TGTGCCAGCAGCTTGACCATACACGGTGAGCAGTACTTC
CDR3: CASSLTIHGEQYF

J: TRBJ2-3
V: TRBV4-1
size: few
D: TRBD2
DNA: TGCGCCAGCAGCCAAGGGGGATTAGCGGGGAGCACAGATACGCAGTATTTT
CDR3: CASSQGGLAGSTDTQYF

J: TRBJ2-2
V: TRBV6-4
size: many
D: TRBD2
DNA: TGTGCCAGCAGTGAAAGCGGGGGGGCCACCGGGGAGCTGTTTTTT
CDR3: CASSESGGATGELFF

J: TRBJ2-1
V: TRBV7-2
size: .
D: TRBD2
DNA: TGTGCCAGCAGCTTAGGGTCGGGACTAGCTTACAATGAGCAGTTCTTC
CDR3: CASSLGSGLAYNEQFF